The 31 T cell receptor beta chains below were found in one sample sequenced in a study of T cell responses to AZD1222 COVID-19 vaccine. TCRdb's copy holds only in-frame clones and misses some; the assay was immunoSEQ multiplex PCR. The sample lists about 140,000 clones; about 90% were seen once. The specimen comprised peripheral blood, sampled on day 0 of AZD1222 vaccination. Receptors originate from an adult in good health.

CDR3 sequence reads: CASSRGTSGALGQYF. CDR3 DNA sequence: TGTGCCAGCAGTCGGGGGACTAGCGGAGCCCTGGGGCAGTACTTC. This chain joins TRBV27 and TRBJ2-7; 11 nucleotides line up with TRBD2. Germline V gene lookup returns CDR1 MNHEY and CDR2 SMNVEV (reference sequence). After removal of 5 bases from V and 9 bases from J, the junction contained 12 bases not matched to a gene. This CDR3 is built from 15 residues.

The chain has TRBV4-1 and TRBJ2-2, with TRBD1 as a possible D gene (7 bases). The CDR3 is 17 residues long. Between the trimmed V and J ends, which lost 1 base and 6 bases, there was a span of 18 bases. Germline V gene lookup returns CDR1 MGHRA and CDR2 YSYEKL. Here the CDR3 reads CASSQGGEAGGSGELFF. In DNA, the CDR3 is TGCGCCAGCAGCCAAGGAGGCGAGGCAGGGGGGTCCGGGGAGCTGTTTTTT.

The chain carries TRBV2 and TRBJ1-3; 9 positions match TRBD1. V shed 6 bases, J shed 0 bases, and the junction held 6 bases outside the gene matches. CDR3 length: 16 residues. The V gene's germline CDR1 is SNHLY and CDR2 FYNNEI. The CDR3 sequence: CASRGTGLRSGNTIYF. The CDR3, as DNA: TGTGCCAGCAGGGGGACAGGGCTGCGCTCTGGAAACACCATATATTTT.

The V call is TRBV4-1, the J call TRBJ2-7, with TRBD2 matching over 10 bases. V was pared by 0 bases and J by 0 bases, with 11 bases of the junction left unmatched. The CDR3 length is 19 residues. In germline, CDR1 is MGHRA, CDR2 YSYEKL. The CDR3 reads CASSQDKLAGYRGSYEQYF. Written as DNA, the CDR3 is TGCGCCAGCAGCCAAGATAAACTAGCGGGGTACCGGGGCTCCTACGAGCAGTACTTC.

The sample holds a few counts of this clone. The rearrangement links TRBV12-3 or TRBV12-4 to TRBJ1-2; possibly TRBD1 for D (5 bases). The CDR3 sequence is 12 residues long. Trimming shortened V by 3 bases and J by 13 bases, and 15 bases separated the two germline ends. The CDR3 DNA reads TGTGCCAGCAGTTTCTCCGACTCGGGGGGCACCTTC. Translated, it gives CASSFSDSGGTF.

The V and J genes are TRBV14 and TRBJ1-2; D is ambiguous. The V gene lost 0 bases and the J gene lost 6 bases, with 2 bases spanning the gap. Germline V lookup: CDR1 SGHDN, CDR2 FVKESK. The CDR3 sequence is 11 residues long. This chain's CDR3 is CASSQDDGYTF. The DNA of the CDR3 is TGTGCCAGCAGCCAAGATGATGGCTACACCTTC.

This chain links TRBV4-2 with TRBJ1-2; a possible D gene is TRBD1 (6 bases). CDR1 LGHNA and CDR2 YNFKEQ come from the germline V gene. V was shortened by 0 bases and J by 4 bases, with 12 bases between the two germline ends. The CDR3 runs 15 residues. The CDR3 nucleotides are TGTGCCAGCAGCCAAGATCCGGACAGAATCTATGGCTACACCTTC. Translating it yields CASSQDPDRIYGYTF.

The chain couples TRBV18 to TRBJ1-6; D may be TRBD1 (6 bases). Germline values: CDR1 KGHSH, CDR2 LQKENI. The CDR3 runs 15 residues. Trimming left V 3 bases short and J 6 bases short, with 12 bases between. For the CDR3, the DNA is TGTGCCAGCTCACCTAACAGGGTTGGTAATTCACCCCTCCACTTT. Encoded protein: CASSPNRVGNSPLHF.

The chain has TRBV30 and TRBJ1-1, with a weak D call TRBD1 (6 bases). CDR3 length equals 12 residues. CDR1 GTSNPN and CDR2 SVGIG come from the germline V gene (reference sequence). V was cut by 8 bases and J by 4 bases, with 14 bases left in between. CDR3: CAGNRVPTEAFF. The DNA of the CDR3 is TGTGCCGGTAACAGGGTTCCCACTGAAGCTTTCTTT.

The chain links TRBV7-9 to TRBJ1-2; D ambiguous. V lost 5 bases and J lost 3, with 10 bases in between. CDR3 size: 13 residues. Germline V gene sequence: CDR1 SEHNR, CDR2 FQNEAQ (reference sequence). The chain's CDR3 is CASSAPEDYGYTF. The CDR3, as DNA: TGTGCCAGCAGCGCACCGGAGGACTATGGCTACACCTTC.

The genes are TRBV28 and TRBJ1-1; D gene ambiguous. The germline V and J ends were trimmed by 10 bases and 0 bases, with 9 bases remaining between them. The CDR3 spans 12 residues. CDR1 and CDR2 from the germline V gene are MDHEN and SYDVKM. The CDR3 DNA reads TGTGCCACCGGGCAGATGAACACTGAAGCTTTCTTT. Protein sequence: CATGQMNTEAFF. Based on the CDR3 plus reference TRBV28 and TRBJ1-1, the full variable domain is DVKVTQSSRYLVKRTGEKVFLECVQDMDHENMFWYRQDPGLGLRLIYFSYDVKMKEKGDIPEGYSVSREKKERFSLILESASTNQTSMYLCATGQMNTEAFFGQGTRLTVV.

The J gene is TRBJ2-2, the V gene TRBV5-1; D uncertain. The CDR3 has 13 residues. Trimming removed 0 bases from V and 7 bases from J, with 7 bases in between. Germline assignment: CDR1 SGHRS and CDR2 YFSETQ. CDR3 bases: TGCGCCAGCAGCTTGGAGGGTCTCGGGGAGCTGTTTTTT. Protein product: CASSLEGLGELFF.

The V and J genes are TRBV5-4 and TRBJ2-5; D might be TRBD1 (8 bases). The germline V and J ends were trimmed by 3 bases and 2 bases, with 20 bases remaining between them. The CDR3 has 17 residues. Germline V gene sequence: CDR1 SGHNT, CDR2 YYREEE (reference sequence). Written as DNA, the CDR3 is TGTGCCAGCAGCTCGAGGTCTACAGGGGGGGTTCAAGAGACCCAGTACTTC. It specifies CASSSRSTGGVQETQYF.

This chain uses TRBV6-5 with TRBJ2-7; D call uncertain. V gave up 1 base and J gave up 1 base, with 8 bases separating them. The CDR3 runs to 14 residues. Germline-derived CDR1 and CDR2 are MNHEY and SVGAGI. The CDR3 bases are TGTGCCAGCAGTTACTTGGGCCTTTCCTACGAGCAGTACTTC. Translation gives CASSYLGLSYEQYF.

The V call is TRBV7-6, the J call TRBJ2-2, with 8 bases fitting TRBD2. V lost 5 bases and J lost 3; bases outside the gene matches: 8. The CDR3 length is 16 residues. CDR1 is SGHVS, CDR2 FNYEAQ, per germline. Written as DNA, the CDR3 is TGTGCCAGCAGCATGAGCGGGAGTTTGTACACCGGGGAGCTGTTTTTT. Translating it yields CASSMSGSLYTGELFF.

The chain couples TRBV7-2 to TRBJ1-1; no clear D gene. With 1 base removed from V and 2 bases from J, the gap between germline ends came to 8 bases. Germline CDR1 and CDR2: SGHTA and FQGNSA. CDR3 length: 14 residues. The CDR3 DNA reads as TGTGCCAGCAGCTTAGTTATATCCAACACTGAAGCTTTCTTT. As protein: CASSLVISNTEAFF.

The genes are TRBV6-5 and TRBJ1-5, with 10 bases aligning to TRBD1. CDR1 and CDR2 (germline): MNHEY, SVGAGI. The CDR3 totals 15 residues. The ends lost 4 bases at V and 6 bases at J; junction bases unmatched: 6. The CDR3 DNA follows: TGTGCCAGCAGTTTCAGGACAGGGGGGGGTCAGCCCCAGCATTTT. It encodes CASSFRTGGGQPQHF.

The V call is TRBV30, the J call TRBJ2-7, with D unclear. This CDR3 comprises 13 residues. Germline V CDR1 and CDR2: GTSNPN, SVGIG (reference sequence). The V and J ends lost 1 base and 7 bases respectively, with 14 bases between them. The CDR3 loop is CAWSGRKLREQYF. CDR3 sequence (DNA): TGTGCCTGGAGTGGTCGGAAGCTACGAGAGCAGTACTTC.

The chain has TRBV27 and TRBJ2-7; D is unresolved. Trimming removed 3 bases from V and 3 bases from J, with 9 bases in between. This CDR3 is 13 amino acids long. Per germline, CDR1 MNHEY and CDR2 SMNVEV (reference sequence). This CDR3 reads CASSFPPYYEQYF. In DNA, the CDR3 is TGTGCCAGCAGTTTCCCTCCTTACTACGAGCAGTACTTC.

The chain is built from TRBV4-2 and TRBJ2-1, with 7 nucleotides matching TRBD2. J was trimmed by 4 bases and V by 0 bases; bases with no gene match: 6. This CDR3 spans 16 amino acids. CDR1 and CDR2 (germline): LGHNA, YNFKEQ. This CDR3 is CASSQDSGTTYNEQFF. The CDR3, as DNA: TGTGCCAGCAGCCAAGATTCAGGGACTACGTACAATGAGCAGTTCTTC.

This clone was seen only once. The rearrangement uses TRBV5-1 and TRBJ2-7; 7 nucleotides line up with TRBD2. Germline V CDR1 and CDR2: SGHRS, YFSETQ. The CDR3 spans 18 residues. V was pared by 0 bases and J by 1 base, with 13 bases of the junction left unmatched. For the CDR3, the DNA is TGCGCCAGCAGCTTGGTCTACGGGTTTGCGGGAGTTTCCTACGAGCAGTACTTC. Translation gives CASSLVYGFAGVSYEQYF.

The V and J genes are TRBV6-5 and TRBJ2-7; no firm D call. V was cut by 6 bases and J by 5 bases, with 11 bases left in between. The V gene's germline CDR1 is MNHEY and CDR2 SVGAGI. There are 12 residues in the CDR3. The CDR3 DNA reads as TGTGCCAGCAGGACCCCTACGGACGAGCAGTACTTC. Protein product: CASRTPTDEQYF.

This clone showed up just a few times. This chain uses TRBV3-1 (or the pseudogene TRBV3-2) with TRBJ2-3, with D unresolved. Trimming shortened V by 3 bases and J by 4 bases, and 11 bases separated the two germline ends. In germline, CDR1 is LGHDT, CDR2 YNNKEL (reference sequence). This CDR3 is 14 amino acids long. CDR3 in DNA: TGTGCCAGCAGCCAGGGTTCGGATGCAGATACGCAGTATTTT. This codes for CASSQGSDADTQYF.

This chain connects TRBV19 to TRBJ2-3, with no clear D. The CDR3 is made up of 16 amino acids. The V gene's germline CDR1 is LNHDA and CDR2 SQIVND (reference sequence). Trimming took 6 bases from V and 4 from J, leaving 20 bases between them. CDR3 in DNA: TGTGCCAGTAGACACTCGGGTCAGCCCAACCCAGATACGCAGTATTTT. As protein: CASRHSGQPNPDTQYF.

This clone was picked up one time. The chain recombines TRBV4-2 with TRBJ1-4; 8 bases agree with TRBD1. CDR3 size: 19 residues. Unmatched junction bases numbered 12, after V lost 1 base and J lost 2 bases. The V gene's germline CDR1 is LGHNA and CDR2 YNFKEQ. CDR3 amino acids: CASSQGQGSWESTNEKLFF. DNA of the CDR3: TGTGCCAGCAGCCAAGGACAGGGGTCCTGGGAGTCTACTAATGAAAAACTGTTTTTT.

The CDR3 spells CASSLGTSEYEQYF. The CDR3 DNA reads as TGTGCCAGCAGCTTAGGGACTAGCGAGTACGAGCAGTACTTC. The chain joins TRBV7-2 to TRBJ2-7, with 9 bases aligning to TRBD2. The V gene end was trimmed by 1 base and the J gene end by 4 bases; junction bases not matched to a gene: 2. The CDR3 loop spans 14 amino acids. CDR1 and CDR2 from the germline V gene are SGHTA and FQGNSA.

The chain links TRBV30 to TRBJ1-2; D not certain. The CDR3 contains 13 residues. V dropped 0 bases and J dropped 0 bases, with 5 bases sitting between them. Germline V lookup: CDR1 GTSNPN, CDR2 SVGIG (reference sequence). CDR3 DNA: TGTGCCTGGAGTGTAACGGCTAACTATGGCTACACCTTC. Its translation: CAWSVTANYGYTF.

The CDR3 spells CASRNRAINSPLHF. The CDR3 region has the DNA TGTGCCAGCAGAAACAGGGCCATTAATTCACCCCTCCACTTT. The chain recombines TRBV5-6 with TRBJ1-6; a possible D gene is TRBD1 (6 bases). V gave up 5 bases and J gave up 6 bases, with 12 bases separating them. The V gene's germline CDR1 is SGHDT and CDR2 YYEEEE. CDR3 length equals 14 residues.

The chain links TRBV7-2 to TRBJ1-5; tentative D call: TRBD1 (5 bases). Germline assignment: CDR1 SGHTA and CDR2 FQGNSA. The CDR3 is made up of 14 amino acids. V lost 4 bases, J lost 3 bases, and 10 bases lay in between. As DNA, the CDR3 is TGTGCCAGCAGCTCTCGACAGCTCAATCAGCCCCAGCATTTT. It specifies CASSSRQLNQPQHF. Variable domain in full (rest from reference TRBV7-2 and TRBJ1-5): GAGVSQSPSNKVTEKGKDVELRCDPISGHTALYWYRQSLGQGLEFLIYFQGNSAPDKSGLPSDRFSAERTGGSVSTLTIQRTQQEDSAVYLCASSSRQLNQPQHFGDGTRLSIL.

The V call is TRBV5-4, the J call TRBJ2-7; D is unclear. Germline CDR1 reads SGHNT; CDR2 reads YYREEE (reference sequence). CDR3 length equals 13 residues. Trimming stripped 3 bases from V and 4 bases from J, with 11 bases between. The CDR3 reads CASSSGESYEQYF. In nucleotides, the CDR3 is TGTGCCAGCAGCTCAGGCGAATCTTACGAGCAGTACTTC. The whole variable domain, filled in from reference TRBV5-4 and TRBJ2-7, reads ETGVTQSPTHLIKTRGQQVTLRCSSQSGHNTVSWYQQALGQGPQFIFQYYREEENGRGNFPPRFSGLQFPNYSSELNVNALELDDSALYLCASSSGESYEQYFGPGTRLTVT.

This clone has a single count. The chain has TRBV2 and TRBJ2-5; TRBD2 might be the D (6 bases). The CDR3 covers 12 residues. Between the trimmed V and J ends, which lost 7 bases and 3 bases, there was a span of 9 bases. Germline V gives CDR1 SNHLY, CDR2 FYNNEI. The CDR3 spells CASMRLEETQYF. As DNA, the CDR3 is TGTGCCAGCATGCGACTAGAAGAGACCCAGTACTTC.